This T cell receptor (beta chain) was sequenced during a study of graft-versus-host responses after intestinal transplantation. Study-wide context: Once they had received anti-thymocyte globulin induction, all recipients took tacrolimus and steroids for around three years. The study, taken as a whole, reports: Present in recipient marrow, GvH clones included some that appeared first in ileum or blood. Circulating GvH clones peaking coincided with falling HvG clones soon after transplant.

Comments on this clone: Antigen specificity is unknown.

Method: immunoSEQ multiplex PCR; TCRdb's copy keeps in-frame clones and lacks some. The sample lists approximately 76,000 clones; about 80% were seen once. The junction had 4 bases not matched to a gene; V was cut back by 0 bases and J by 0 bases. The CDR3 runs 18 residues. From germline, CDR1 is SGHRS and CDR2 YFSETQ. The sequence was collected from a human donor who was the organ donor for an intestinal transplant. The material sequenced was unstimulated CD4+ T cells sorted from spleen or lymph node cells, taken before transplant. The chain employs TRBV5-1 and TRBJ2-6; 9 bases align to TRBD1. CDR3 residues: CASSLEGQGLSGANVLTF. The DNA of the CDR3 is TGCGCCAGCAGCTTGGAGGGACAGGGTCTCTCTGGGGCCAACGTCCTGACTTTC.